This TCR beta chain was retrieved from a study of blood T cell repertoires in COVID-19. Study-wide background: The origin of the acute and convalescent COVID-19 samples was the United States, Italy and Spain. Sources were T cells, B-cell-depleted T cells, or PBMCs; the material itself was cDNA or gDNA.

In the study's own analysis: Reference gene primers were amplified, and this amplification served to estimate nucleated cell counts. TCRdb's copy holds only in-frame clones and misses some; the assay was immunoSEQ multiplex PCR. V and J calls and clone size come straight from that table; D and trimming were deduced from the DNA. The repertoire holds about 240,000 clones, with around four fifths as singletons. The ends were cut back, 4 bases at V and 6 bases at J, with 9 bases in the middle. CDR3 length: 13 amino acids. The V gene's germline CDR1 is LGHNA and CDR2 YNFKEQ. This clonotype was obtained from a woman aged 60-75 years with active or convalescent COVID-19. V is TRBV4-2 and J is TRBJ2-2, with D possibly matching TRBD2 (6 bases). Sequenced sample: peripheral blood. CDR3 in DNA: TGTGCCAGCAGCCTGGGGGGACCCGGGGAGCTGTTTTTT. Its translation: CASSLGGPGELFF.